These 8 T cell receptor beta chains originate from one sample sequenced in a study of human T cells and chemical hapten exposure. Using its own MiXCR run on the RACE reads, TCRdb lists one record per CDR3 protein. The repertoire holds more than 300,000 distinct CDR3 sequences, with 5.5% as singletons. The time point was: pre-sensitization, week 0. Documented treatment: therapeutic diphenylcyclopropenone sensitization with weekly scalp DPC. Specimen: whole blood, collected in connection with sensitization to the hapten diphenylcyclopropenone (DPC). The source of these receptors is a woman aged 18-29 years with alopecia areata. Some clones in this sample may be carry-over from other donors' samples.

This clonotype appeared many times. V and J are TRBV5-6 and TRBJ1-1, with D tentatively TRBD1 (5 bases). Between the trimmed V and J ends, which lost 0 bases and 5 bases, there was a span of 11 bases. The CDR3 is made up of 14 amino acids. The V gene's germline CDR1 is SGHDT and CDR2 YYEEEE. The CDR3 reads CASSLVAGTTEAFF. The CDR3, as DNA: TGTGCCAGCAGCTTGGTCGCAGGGACGACTGAAGCTTTCTTT.

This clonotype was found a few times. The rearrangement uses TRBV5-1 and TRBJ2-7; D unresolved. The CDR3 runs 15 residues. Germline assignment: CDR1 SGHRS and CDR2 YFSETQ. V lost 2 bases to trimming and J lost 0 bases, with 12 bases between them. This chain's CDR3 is CASSLGQVFSYEQYF. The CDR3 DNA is TGCGCCAGCAGCTTAGGGCAGGTATTCTCCTACGAGCAGTACTTC.

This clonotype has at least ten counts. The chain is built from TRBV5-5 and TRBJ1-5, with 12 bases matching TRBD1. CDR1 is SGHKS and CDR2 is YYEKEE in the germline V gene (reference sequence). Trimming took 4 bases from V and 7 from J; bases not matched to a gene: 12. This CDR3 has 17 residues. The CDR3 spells CASSPRGQGALGQPQHF. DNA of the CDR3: TGTGCCAGCAGCCCCCGGGGACAGGGGGCTTTGGGGCAGCCCCAGCATTTT.

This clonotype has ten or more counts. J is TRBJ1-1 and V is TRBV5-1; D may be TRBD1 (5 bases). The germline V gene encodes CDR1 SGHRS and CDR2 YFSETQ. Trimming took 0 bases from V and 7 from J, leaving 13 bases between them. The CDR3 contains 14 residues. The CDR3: CASSLEVGLSEAFF. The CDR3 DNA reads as TGCGCCAGCAGCTTGGAGGTGGGGCTCAGTGAAGCTTTCTTT.

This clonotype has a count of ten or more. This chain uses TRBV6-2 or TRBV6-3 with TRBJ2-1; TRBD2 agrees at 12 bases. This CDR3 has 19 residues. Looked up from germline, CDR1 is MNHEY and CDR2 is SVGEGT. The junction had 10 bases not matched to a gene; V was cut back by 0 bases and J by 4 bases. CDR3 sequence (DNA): TGTGCCAGCAGTTACTCGAGTCGCGCCGGGACTAGCGGGTACAATGAGCAGTTCTTC. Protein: CASSYSSRAGTSGYNEQFF.

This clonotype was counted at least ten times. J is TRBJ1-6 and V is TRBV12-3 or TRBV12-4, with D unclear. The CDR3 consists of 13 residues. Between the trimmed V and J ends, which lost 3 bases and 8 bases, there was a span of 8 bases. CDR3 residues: CASSFRLDSPLHF. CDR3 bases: TGTGCCAGCAGTTTCAGGCTCGATTCACCCCTCCACTTT.

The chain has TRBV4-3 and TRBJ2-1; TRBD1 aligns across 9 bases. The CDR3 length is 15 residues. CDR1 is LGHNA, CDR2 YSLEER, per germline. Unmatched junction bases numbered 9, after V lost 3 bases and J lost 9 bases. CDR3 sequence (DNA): TGCGCCAGCAGCCAGAATGGACAGGGGCGATCTGAGCAGTTCTTC. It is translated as CASSQNGQGRSEQFF.

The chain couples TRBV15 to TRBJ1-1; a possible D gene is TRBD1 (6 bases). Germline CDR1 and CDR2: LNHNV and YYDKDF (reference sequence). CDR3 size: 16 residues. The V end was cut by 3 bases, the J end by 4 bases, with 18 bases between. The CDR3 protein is CATSRRDTFPFTEAFF. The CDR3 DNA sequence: TGTGCCACCAGCAGGAGGGACACCTTTCCTTTCACTGAAGCTTTCTTT.